A single sample is the source of the 27 T cell receptor beta chains below, sequenced in a study of OX40 agonist ivuxolimab in advanced cancers. Assay: immunoSEQ multiplex PCR; the TCRdb copy retains only in-frame clones and omits some. The data contain tens of thousands of clones, approximately 92% of them singletons. Sequences were derived from CD4+ or CD8+ T cells sorted from blood, sampled in a trial of the OX40 agonist ivuxolimab. The receptors shown here come from an adult with an advanced solid tumor such as melanoma, head and neck, liver or kidney cancer.

This rearrangement joins TRBV19 to TRBJ1-5; a possible D gene is TRBD1 (6 bases). Trimming left V 4 bases short and J 0 bases short, with 16 bases between. Germline CDR1 is LNHDA and CDR2 is SQIVND (reference sequence). There are 17 residues in the CDR3. The CDR3 bases are TGTGCCAGTAGTAGCCCTAGGACAGCATATAGCAATCAGCCCCAGCATTTT. Its translation is CASSSPRTAYSNQPQHF.

The chain joins TRBV6-1 to TRBJ2-7; unclear D gene. CDR1 is MNHNS and CDR2 is SASEGT in the germline V gene. V lost 10 bases and J lost 2, with 12 bases in between. The CDR3 consists of 12 residues. The CDR3 loop is CATALDTYEQYF. The CDR3 DNA sequence: TGTGCCACCGCCCTTGACACCTACGAGCAGTACTTC.

The chain combines TRBV7-3 with TRBJ2-7; a weak D match, TRBD1 (5 bases). The V gene's germline CDR1 is SGHTA and CDR2 FQGTGA. CDR3 size: 16 residues. V was pared by 7 bases and J by 4 bases, with 23 bases between. The DNA of the CDR3 is TGTGCCAGCATGAAACGGACACCCCAAGCCAATTACGAGCAGTACTTC. Translation gives CASMKRTPQANYEQYF.

The chain recombines TRBV28 with TRBJ1-1, with 8 positions matching TRBD1. This CDR3 contains 17 residues. J lost 6 bases, V lost 6 bases, and 18 bases had no gene match. Germline CDR1 MDHEN, CDR2 SYDVKM. The CDR3 reads CASSLLTGGKGGSEAFF. The DNA of the CDR3 is TGTGCCAGCAGCCTCCTAACAGGGGGAAAAGGTGGGTCTGAAGCTTTCTTT.

V is TRBV5-6 and J is TRBJ1-2; 8 bases match TRBD1. The CDR3 covers 14 residues. In germline, CDR1 is SGHDT, CDR2 YYEEEE. V trimming: 3 bases; J trimming: 4 bases; junction bases outside the gene matches: 5. The CDR3 region has the DNA TGTGCCAGCAGCTCGCCACAGGGGGGCTATGGCTACACCTTC. It codes for CASSSPQGGYGYTF.

This chain uses TRBV5-5 with TRBJ1-4; D is possibly TRBD1 (5 bases). V dropped 0 bases and J dropped 7 bases, with 16 bases sitting between them. Germline V lookup: CDR1 SGHKS, CDR2 YYEKEE (reference sequence). The CDR3 runs 16 residues. In nucleotides, the CDR3 is TGTGCCAGCAGCTTGGGCGGGACCGACTGGGGTGAAAAACTGTTTTTT. Translation gives CASSLGGTDWGEKLFF.

V is TRBV11-2 and J is TRBJ1-2, with D uncertain. The CDR3 consists of 14 residues. Germline-derived CDR1 and CDR2 are SGHAT and FQNNGV. Between the trimmed V and J ends, which lost 1 base and 11 bases, there was a span of 17 bases. The DNA of the CDR3 is TGTGCCAGCAGCTTAGTAGTAGGTGGCCGACGTTACACCTTC. The encoded protein is CASSLVVGGRRYTF. The variable domain in full, completed from reference TRBV11-2 and TRBJ1-2, reads EAGVAQSPRYKIIEKRQSVAFWCNPISGHATLYWYQQILGQGPKLLIQFQNNGVVDDSQLPKDRFSAERLKGVDSTLKIQPAKLEDSAVYLCASSLVVGGRRYTFGSGTRLTVV.

J is TRBJ2-7 and V is TRBV4-2; unclear D gene. The CDR3 extends over 14 amino acids. Looked up from germline, CDR1 is LGHNA and CDR2 is YNFKEQ. V was clipped by 0 bases and J by 0 bases, with 6 bases between them. CDR3 sequence (DNA): TGTGCCAGCAGCCAAGACAGAGCCTCCTACGAGCAGTACTTC. Translating it yields CASSQDRASYEQYF.

In nucleotides, the CDR3 is TGTGCCAGCAGGTCGAGGCAGCTTAATGAAAAACTGTTTTTT. It codes for CASRSRQLNEKLFF. The chain couples TRBV2 to TRBJ1-4; D gene uncertain. The V end was cut by 6 bases, the J end by 4 bases, with 12 bases between. Germline V gene lookup returns CDR1 SNHLY and CDR2 FYNNEI. The CDR3 covers 14 residues.

CDR3 coding DNA: TGTGCCAGTAGTATGATAGGGGGGAAGAACACCGGGGAGCTGTTTTTT. Its protein is CASSMIGGKNTGELFF. The chain combines TRBV19 with TRBJ2-2; TRBD1 or TRBD2 may be the D gene (6 bases each). This CDR3 is 16 amino acids long. The V and J ends lost 3 bases and 1 base respectively, with 12 bases between them. The germline V gene has CDR1 LNHDA and CDR2 SQIVND (reference sequence). The full variable domain, its missing parts supplied by reference TRBV19 and TRBJ2-2, is DGGITQSPKYLFRKEGQNVTLSCEQNLNHDAMYWYRQDPGQGLRLIYYSQIVNDFQKGDIAEGYSVSREKKESFPLTVTSAQKNPTAFYLCASSMIGGKNTGELFFGEGSRLTVL.

The chain uses TRBV19 and TRBJ1-3; D not certain. From germline, CDR1 is LNHDA and CDR2 SQIVND (reference sequence). This CDR3 has 14 residues. V was pared by 6 bases and J by 0 bases, with 9 bases between. The DNA for the CDR3 is TGTGCCAGTAGAAAGTCGAGCTCTGGAAACACCATATATTTT. It codes for CASRKSSSGNTIYF.

The rearrangement links TRBV18 to TRBJ2-1, with 8 bases matching TRBD1. The CDR3 sequence is 18 residues long. Germline CDR1 is KGHSH and CDR2 is LQKENI. V shed 3 bases, J shed 4 bases, and the junction held 14 bases outside the gene matches. CDR3 sequence reads: CASSPGQGEGPLYNEQFF. The CDR3 coding sequence is TGTGCCAGCTCACCTGGACAGGGAGAGGGTCCACTGTACAATGAGCAGTTCTTC.

V gene TRBV6-1 combines with J gene TRBJ1-2; the D is unclear. Germline V lookup: CDR1 MNHNS, CDR2 SASEGT. The V end was cut by 7 bases, the J end by 8 bases, with 14 bases between. The CDR3 covers 12 residues. As DNA, the CDR3 is TGTGCCAGCACCCGGGTTTCGAGCGGCTACACCTTC. Translating gives CASTRVSSGYTF.

This chain links TRBV2 with TRBJ2-7; TRBD1 or TRBD2 may be the D gene (5 bases each). There are 14 residues in the CDR3. The germline gives CDR1 SNHLY, CDR2 FYNNEI. Trimming took off 7 bases at V and 0 bases at J, with 13 bases between the two ends. The CDR3 coding sequence is TGTGCCAGCATTAGGGACGGAAGCTCCTACGAGCAGTACTTC. It translates to CASIRDGSSYEQYF.

This chain links TRBV2 with TRBJ1-2; 8 bases are a match to TRBD1. The CDR3 has 14 amino acids. With V trimmed by 4 bases and J by 7 bases, 8 bases remained unmatched. CDR1 is SNHLY and CDR2 is FYNNEI in the germline V gene. CDR3 DNA sequence: TGTGCCAGCAGTGTTGGACAGGGAATTAGTGGCTACACCTTC. Its protein product is CASSVGQGISGYTF.

This clone appeared a few times. V gene TRBV5-1 combines with J gene TRBJ1-5; a possible D gene is TRBD1 (5 bases). V shed 0 bases and J shed 6 bases, with 16 bases lying between them. The CDR3 sequence is 16 residues long. In germline, CDR1 is SGHRS, CDR2 YFSETQ. CDR3 in amino acids: CASSLEGREMGQPQHF. CDR3 bases: TGCGCCAGCAGCTTGGAGGGCAGGGAAATGGGTCAGCCCCAGCATTTT.

The V gene is TRBV11-3, the J gene TRBJ2-5; possible D gene TRBD2, 5 bases. The CDR3 runs 14 residues. The germline V gene has CDR1 SGHNT and CDR2 YENEEA. V lost 1 base and J lost 0, with 6 bases in between. The CDR3 region is CASSLAGNQETQYF. The CDR3 DNA is TGTGCCAGCAGCTTAGCGGGGAACCAAGAGACCCAGTACTTC.

The chain has TRBV6-5 and TRBJ1-4, with 7 bases identical to TRBD1. V lost 2 bases and J lost 5; bases outside the gene matches: 2. The germline V gene encodes CDR1 MNHEY and CDR2 SVGAGI. There are 14 residues in the CDR3. In nucleotides, the CDR3 is TGTGCCAGCAGTTACCCGGACAGGAATGAAAAACTGTTTTTT. Protein: CASSYPDRNEKLFF.

This clone was recorded once. The rearrangement links TRBV5-1 to TRBJ2-1; 11 bases align to TRBD1. Germline V gene lookup returns CDR1 SGHRS and CDR2 YFSETQ. CDR3 length: 14 residues. Trimming cost V 4 bases and J 8 bases; bases outside gene matches: 5. In DNA form, the CDR3 reads TGCGCCAGCAGCCCGGGACAGGGGGGCGATGAGCAGTTCTTC. It specifies CASSPGQGGDEQFF. Based on the CDR3 plus reference TRBV5-1 and TRBJ2-1, the full variable domain is KAGVTQTPRYLIKTRGQQVTLSCSPISGHRSVSWYQQTPGQGLQFLFEYFSETQRNKGNFPGRFSGRQFSNSRSEMNVSTLELGDSALYLCASSPGQGGDEQFFGPGTRLTVL.

The chain links TRBV30 to TRBJ2-3; D not certain. Germline CDR1 GTSNPN, CDR2 SVGIG (reference sequence). This CDR3 has 13 amino acids. V lost 2 bases, J lost 13 bases, and 19 bases lay in between. For the CDR3, the DNA is TGTGCCTGGAGTCCTAACCTCGGCCCCCATGAGTATTTT. As protein: CAWSPNLGPHEYF.

The chain has TRBV19 and TRBJ1-2; D remains ambiguous. V was pared by 6 bases and J by 5 bases, with 10 bases between. The CDR3 extends over 12 amino acids. CDR1 and CDR2 from the germline V gene are LNHDA and SQIVND (reference sequence). The CDR3 DNA reads as TGTGCCAGTAGGCCCCGCGGGTATGGCTACACCTTC. It translates to CASRPRGYGYTF.

This sequence joins TRBV18 and TRBJ2-3, with 7 bases that match TRBD2. V shed 3 bases and J 4 bases; nucleotides not matched to a gene: 7. The CDR3 has 15 residues. Looked up from germline, CDR1 is KGHSH and CDR2 is LQKENI. The chain's CDR3 is CASSPLAGEPDTQYF. The CDR3 nucleotides read TGTGCCAGCTCACCTCTGGCGGGAGAACCAGATACGCAGTATTTT.

This clone was found once. The junction shows a germline mismatch at one end, possibly a read error. This chain joins TRBV19 and TRBJ2-3, with D hard to call. Looked up from germline, CDR1 is LNHDA and CDR2 is SQIVND (reference sequence). The CDR3 is 13 amino acids. The CDR3 coding sequence is TGTGCCAGTAGTATAGATAGCATAGATACGCAGTATTTT. Its protein is CASSIDSIDTQYF.

V and J are TRBV6-1 and TRBJ1-3, with TRBD1 matching 8 bases. The CDR3 loop spans 16 amino acids. Per the germline V gene, CDR1 is MNHNS and CDR2 is SASEGT. Trimming removed 2 bases from V and 2 bases from J; junction bases left unmatched: 5. The CDR3 sequence: CASSEQGAGAGNTIYF. CDR3 bases: TGTGCCAGCAGTGAACAGGGGGCTGGAGCTGGAAACACCATATATTTT.

The rearrangement joins TRBV27 to TRBJ1-6, with D maybe TRBD1 (5 bases). The germline V and J ends were trimmed by 4 bases and 7 bases, with 11 bases remaining between them. Germline CDR1 and CDR2: MNHEY and SMNVEV (reference sequence). The CDR3 consists of 14 residues. Here the CDR3 reads CASSWRDLNSPLHF. CDR3 nucleotides: TGTGCCAGCAGTTGGCGGGACCTAAATTCACCCCTCCACTTT.

This clone was recorded only once. Other DNA sequences in this specimen translate into the identical CDR3. The V gene is TRBV18, the J gene TRBJ2-1; tentative D call: TRBD2 (5 bases). This CDR3 comprises 15 residues. With 3 bases removed from V and 0 bases from J, the gap between germline ends came to 9 bases. Germline V CDR1 and CDR2: KGHSH, LQKENI. In nucleotides, the CDR3 is TGTGCCAGCTCACCGCCAAGCGGCTCCTACAATGAGCAGTTCTTC. It yields the protein CASSPPSGSYNEQFF.

The chain links TRBV19 to TRBJ2-2; TRBD1 matches at 9 bases. The ends lost 5 bases at V and 3 bases at J; junction bases unmatched: 7. CDR3 length: 16 amino acids. From germline, CDR1 is LNHDA and CDR2 SQIVND (reference sequence). The CDR3 spells CASSVGQGSHTGELFF. The CDR3, as DNA: TGTGCCAGTAGTGTTGGACAGGGGAGCCACACCGGGGAGCTGTTTTTT.